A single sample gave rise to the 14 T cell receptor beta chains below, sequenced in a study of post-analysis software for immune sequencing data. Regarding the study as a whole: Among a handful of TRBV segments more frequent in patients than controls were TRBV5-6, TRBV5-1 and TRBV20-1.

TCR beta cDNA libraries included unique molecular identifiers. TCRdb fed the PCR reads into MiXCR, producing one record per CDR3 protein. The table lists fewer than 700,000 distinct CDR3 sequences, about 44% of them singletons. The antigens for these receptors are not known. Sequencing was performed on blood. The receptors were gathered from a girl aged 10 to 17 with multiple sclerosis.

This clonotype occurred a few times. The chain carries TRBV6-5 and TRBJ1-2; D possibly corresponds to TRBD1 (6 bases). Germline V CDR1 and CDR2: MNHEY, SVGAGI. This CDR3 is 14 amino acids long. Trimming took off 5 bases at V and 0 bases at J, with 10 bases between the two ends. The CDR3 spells CASSRTATNYGYTF. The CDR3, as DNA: TGTGCCAGCAGTAGGACAGCAACTAACTATGGCTACACCTTC.

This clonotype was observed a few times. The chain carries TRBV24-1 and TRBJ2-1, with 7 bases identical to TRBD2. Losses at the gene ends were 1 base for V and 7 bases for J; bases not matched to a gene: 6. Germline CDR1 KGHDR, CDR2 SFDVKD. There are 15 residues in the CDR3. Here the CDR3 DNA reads TGTGCCACCAGTGATTTAAGCGGGAAAAGGAATGAGCAGTTCTTC. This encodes CATSDLSGKRNEQFF.

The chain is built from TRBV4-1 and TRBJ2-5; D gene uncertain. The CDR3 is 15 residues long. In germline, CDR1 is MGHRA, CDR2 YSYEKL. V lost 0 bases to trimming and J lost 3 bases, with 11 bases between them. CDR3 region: CASSQEEGNKETQYF. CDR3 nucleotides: TGCGCCAGCAGCCAAGAGGAAGGAAATAAAGAGACCCAGTACTTC.

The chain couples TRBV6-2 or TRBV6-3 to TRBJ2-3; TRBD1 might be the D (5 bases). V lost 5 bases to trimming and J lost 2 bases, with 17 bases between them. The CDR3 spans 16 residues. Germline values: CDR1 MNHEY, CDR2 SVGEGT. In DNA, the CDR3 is TGTGCCAGCAGTCCACAGGCCGGTGCGCACACAGATACGCAGTATTTT. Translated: CASSPQAGAHTDTQYF.

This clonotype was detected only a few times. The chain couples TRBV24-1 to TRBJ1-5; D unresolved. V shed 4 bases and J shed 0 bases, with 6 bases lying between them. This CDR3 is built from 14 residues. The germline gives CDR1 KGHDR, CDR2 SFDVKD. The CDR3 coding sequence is TGTGCCACCAGTGACCCCTCTAGCAATCAGCCCCAGCATTTT. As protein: CATSDPSSNQPQHF.

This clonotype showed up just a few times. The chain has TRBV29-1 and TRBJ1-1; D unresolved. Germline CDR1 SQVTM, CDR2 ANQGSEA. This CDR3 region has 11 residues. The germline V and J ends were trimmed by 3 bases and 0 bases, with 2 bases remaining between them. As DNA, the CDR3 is TGCAGCGTTGATGTGAACACTGAAGCTTTCTTT. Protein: CSVDVNTEAFF.

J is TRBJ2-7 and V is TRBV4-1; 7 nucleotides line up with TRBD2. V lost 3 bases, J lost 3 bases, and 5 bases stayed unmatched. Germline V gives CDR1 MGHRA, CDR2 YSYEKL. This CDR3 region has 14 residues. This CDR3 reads CASSHDGGSYEQYF. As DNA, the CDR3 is TGCGCCAGCAGCCACGATGGCGGGAGCTACGAGCAGTACTTC.

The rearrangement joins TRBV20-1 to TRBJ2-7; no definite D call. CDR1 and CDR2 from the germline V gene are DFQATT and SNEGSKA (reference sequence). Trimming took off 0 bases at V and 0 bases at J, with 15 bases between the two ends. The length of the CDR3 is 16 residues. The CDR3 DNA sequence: TGCAGTGCTAGAGATTATAAGTCCAGCGACTCCTACGAGCAGTACTTC. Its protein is CSARDYKSSDSYEQYF.

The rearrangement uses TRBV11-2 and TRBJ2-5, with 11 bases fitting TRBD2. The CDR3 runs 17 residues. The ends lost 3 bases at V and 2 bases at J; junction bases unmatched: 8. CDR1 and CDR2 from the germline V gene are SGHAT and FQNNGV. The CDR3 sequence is CASSFTLAGGSQETQYF. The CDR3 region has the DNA TGTGCCAGCAGCTTCACCCTAGCGGGAGGTTCGCAAGAGACCCAGTACTTC.

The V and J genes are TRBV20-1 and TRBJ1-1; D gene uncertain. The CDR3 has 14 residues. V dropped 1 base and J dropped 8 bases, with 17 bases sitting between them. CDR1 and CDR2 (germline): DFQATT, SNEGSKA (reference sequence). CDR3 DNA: TGCAGTGCTAGAGTATCGCGACGCCGGATAGAAGCTTTCTTT. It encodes CSARVSRRRIEAFF.

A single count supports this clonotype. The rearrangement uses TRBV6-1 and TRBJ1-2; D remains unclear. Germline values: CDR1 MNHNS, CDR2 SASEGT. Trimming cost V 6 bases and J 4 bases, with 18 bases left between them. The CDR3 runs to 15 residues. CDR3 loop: CASSPVWGNRYGYTF. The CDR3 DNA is TGTGCCAGCAGCCCCGTTTGGGGAAACCGCTATGGCTACACCTTC.

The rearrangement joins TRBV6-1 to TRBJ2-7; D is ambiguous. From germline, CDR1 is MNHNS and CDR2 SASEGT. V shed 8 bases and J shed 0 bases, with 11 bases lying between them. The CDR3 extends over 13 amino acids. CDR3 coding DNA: TGTGCCAGCCAATATATGACCTCCTACGAGCAGTACTTC. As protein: CASQYMTSYEQYF.

The CDR3 loop is CASTMGGGWGNEQFF. In DNA, the CDR3 is TGTGCCAGCACCATGGGGGGCGGGTGGGGAAATGAGCAGTTCTTC. This chain uses TRBV12-3 or TRBV12-4 with TRBJ2-1; the D gene could be TRBD1 or TRBD2 (6 bases each). The CDR3 spans 15 residues. V lost 7 bases and J lost 7, with 20 bases in between.

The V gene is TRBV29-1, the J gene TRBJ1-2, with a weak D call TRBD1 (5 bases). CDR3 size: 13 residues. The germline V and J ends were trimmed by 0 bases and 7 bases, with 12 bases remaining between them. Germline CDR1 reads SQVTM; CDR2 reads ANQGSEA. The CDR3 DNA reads TGCAGCGTTGAAGAAAAGGGGCGGGGTGGCTACACCTTC. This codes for CSVEEKGRGGYTF.